One and the same sample provided the 8 T cell receptor beta chains below, sequenced in a study of neurological immune-mediated disorders. TCRdb fed the 5' RACE reads into MiXCR, producing one record per CDR3 protein. The sample consists of 28,000 or so distinct CDR3 sequences, about 12% of them appearing once. The sample taken for sequencing was PBMCs. These receptors were taken from a man in his 60s in good health.

Ten or more counts support this clonotype. The chain couples TRBV6-5 to TRBJ2-1, with TRBD2 identical over 8 bases. J gave up 9 bases and V 8 bases, and 6 bases lay outside the gene matches. The germline CDR1 and CDR2 sequences are MNHEY and SVGAGI. There are 12 residues in the CDR3. CDR3 residues: CASRTSRGEQFF. For the CDR3, the DNA is TGTGCCAGCCGGACTAGCAGGGGTGAGCAGTTCTTC.

This clonotype was recorded many times. The rearrangement uses TRBV7-9 and TRBJ1-1; the D is unclear. V was shortened by 5 bases and J by 5 bases, with 6 bases between the two germline ends. CDR3 length: 11 amino acids. In germline, CDR1 is SEHNR, CDR2 FQNEAQ (reference sequence). The CDR3 bases are TGTGCCAGCAGCCTTATAACTGAAGCTTTCTTT. Residues: CASSLITEAFF.

This clonotype showed up many times. V and J are TRBV20-1 and TRBJ2-7, with D uncertain. Germline CDR1 reads DFQATT; CDR2 reads SNEGSKA (reference sequence). The germline V and J ends were trimmed by 6 bases and 4 bases, with 13 bases remaining between them. CDR3 length: 12 residues. The chain's CDR3 is CSAPHQRYEQYF. CDR3 bases: TGCAGTGCCCCACACCAGAGGTACGAGCAGTACTTC.

This clonotype was counted at least ten times. V and J are TRBV4-3 and TRBJ2-1, with 8 bases fitting TRBD2. The V segment lost 0 bases and the J segment 15 bases; nucleotides outside the gene matches: 7. The V gene's germline CDR1 is LGHNA and CDR2 YSLEER. This CDR3 is 13 amino acids long. In nucleotides, the CDR3 is TGCGCCAGCAGCCAAGATCAGGGGCGGGAGGCGTTCTTC. It encodes CASSQDQGREAFF.

This clonotype was counted many times. The V gene is TRBV3-1, the J gene TRBJ2-7; D remains unclear. The germline gives CDR1 LGHDT, CDR2 YNNKEL (reference sequence). The CDR3 has 13 residues. V lost 0 bases to trimming and J lost 4 bases, with 7 bases between them. CDR3 coding DNA: TGTGCCAGCAGCCAAGATACAAGTTACGAGCAGTACTTC. Translation gives CASSQDTSYEQYF.

This clonotype was seen at least ten times. This chain links TRBV7-9 with TRBJ2-2; the D is unclear. Trimming stripped 4 bases from V and 4 bases from J, with 10 bases between. The CDR3 length is 14 residues. Per germline, CDR1 SEHNR and CDR2 FQNEAQ (reference sequence). The CDR3 protein is CASSSTLSTGELFF. The CDR3 DNA follows: TGTGCCAGCAGCTCGACTCTGTCCACCGGGGAGCTGTTTTTT.

This clonotype occurred once. Sequence at one end of the junction differs from germline and may be a read error. The V gene is TRBV20-1, the J gene TRBJ2-7, with D uncertain. The CDR3 consists of 13 residues. CDR1 is DFQATT, CDR2 SNEGSKA, per germline (reference sequence). The CDR3 nucleotides read TGCAGTGCTCCTAGGCCGGCCTACTACGAGCACTACTTC. Amino acid sequence: CSAPRPAYYEHYF.

In this sample, this clonotype turned up many times. This chain uses TRBV5-1 with TRBJ2-1; D is uncertain. CDR3 length: 14 amino acids. Trimming removed 1 base at V and 3 bases at J, with 8 bases between. CDR1 and CDR2 from the germline V gene are SGHRS and YFSETQ. The CDR3 nucleotides read TGCGCCAGCAGCTTGATGTCCAGCTACAATGAGCAGTTCTTC. Its translation: CASSLMSSYNEQFF.